The entry below gives a single T cell receptor beta chain sequence along with its context. This sample stems from a study of blood T cell repertoires in COVID-19. The wider study: Sites across the United States, Italy and Spain contributed samples from acute and convalescent COVID-19. PBMCs, B-cell-depleted T cells, or T cells were the source of the cDNA or gDNA that made up the material.

Original data processing: Using reference gene primer amplification, nucleated cell counts were estimated. Sequencing was performed with immunoSEQ multiplex PCR; in TCRdb, only in-frame clones are kept and a portion is missing. The V and J calls and clone size come from that table; D and trimming were worked out from the DNA. This sample has 35,000 to 50,000 clones, with 90% found just once. V lost 4 bases to trimming and J lost 2 bases, with 9 bases between them. The CDR3 is made up of 12 amino acids. The germline CDR1 and CDR2 sequences are SQVTM and ANQGSEA. This sequence originates from a man between 50 and 59 years old with active COVID-19. The specimen was peripheral blood. This chain joins TRBV29-1 and TRBJ2-7, with D possibly being TRBD1 (5 bases). The CDR3 sequence is CSVGQRTYEQYF. CDR3 DNA sequence: TGCAGCGTTGGACAGCGAACCTACGAGCAGTACTTC.